This T cell receptor (beta chain) comes out of a study of shared clonotypes between healthy human individuals. Study information: Each donor's CD4 naive and CD4 memory cells filled three plates apiece, CD8 naive two, and CD8 memory one. Study-wide results and limits: Across a handful of donors, naive CD4 shared around 5.3%, naive CD8 under 4%, memory CD4 about 2.4%, memory CD8 over 0.3%. Relative to memory subsets, naive subsets generally showed larger estimated richness.

Caucasian adults living in Nashville, Tennessee, provided all samples. Deletions cut 4 bases from V and 0 bases from J, with 13 bases between. This CDR3 is built from 15 residues. The germline CDR1 and CDR2 sequences are SGHRS and YFSETQ. Produced via immunoSEQ multiplex PCR; TCRdb's table is partial and in-frame only. This table holds 2 million to 2.5 million clones, approximately 96% found once. In the case of this clone: The target antigen is unknown.

Sample: naive CD4+ T cells sorted from blood. Described subset: CD45RA+ positively selected. The receptor comes from a man aged 18 to 29 in good health. The genes are TRBV5-1 and TRBJ1-1; D gene ambiguous. The CDR3 sequence: CASSPSAAMNTEAFF. The DNA of the CDR3 is TGCGCCAGCAGCCCCTCCGCAGCCATGAACACTGAAGCTTTCTTT.